Listed here is a single TCR beta chain. The antigen it binds to is not known. Per-base quality was not reported, and no clone a single base away is much larger than it. Libraries were prepared through 5' RACE. TCRdb lists the instrument as Illumina HiSeq 2000. Template switching added a universal primer binding site, and the final cDNA carried a unique molecular identifier that allowed TCR cDNA molecules to be counted accurately. Specific primers in the conserved constant-segment region were used to synthesize first-strand cDNA for TCR alpha and beta chains. To control for contamination, every cDNA library carried two barcodes: a SMART-Mk sample barcode plus Illumina barcodes. TruSeq adapter sequences along with Illumina sample barcodes were introduced in two successive PCR steps. The Illumina HiSeq platform was used with custom primers to sequence TCR alpha and beta cDNA libraries. On the study's bioinformatics: MiGEC processed the raw reads to extract unique molecular identifiers, while MiXCR was used to determine the CDR3 positions. Recombination models were inferred per individual with the repgenHMM and IGoR tools using an EM algorithm. Shared clonotypes were analyzed with the tcR package in R, and sharing was normalized by the product of cloneset sizes. Out-of-frame nonproductive sequences were analyzed to study raw recombination free of thymic and clonal selection effects. TCRdb reprocessing: public reads trimmed at Q25 with fastp, clones called with MiXCR, in-frame beta chains kept. CDR3 protein sequences are deduplicated, and each keeps its most common genes and DNA. TCRdb's processing, not the authors', yielded these V and J calls. Present in this sample are approximately 20,000 distinct CDR3 sequences, less than 70% of which were seen just once. Jointly, the top ten make up under 7% of the sample.

The data were obtained in a study of identical twins listed by TCRdb under 2016. About the full investigation: The study deep-sequenced TCR alpha and beta repertoires from monozygotic twins, unrelated adults of various ages and cord blood to test whether fetal clonotypes persist. To rule out contamination, the twin experiments were replicated at different times with different library preparation protocols. Beyond this particular receptor, the publication reports: Compared with coincidental sharing between unrelated individuals, out-of-frame TCR alpha sequences shared between twins showed an excess of sequences with low generation probability. The excess sharing between twins in beta out-of-frame sequences was weaker because fewer shared sequences reduced the signal-to-noise ratio. Fewer insertions were carried by abundant cord blood beta clonotypes, a similar but weaker trend appeared in young adult naive repertoires, and no such trend appeared in memory repertoires. Out-of-frame TCR alpha sharing in monozygotic twins was systematically underestimated by recombination models, whereas sharing between unrelated individuals was in agreement with the recombination models. Zero-insertion analyses could be partly confounded by invariant T cells such as MAIT and iNKT, although diverse VJ usage argued against such confounding for most clonotypes. Because the same donors could not be followed over many years, conclusions were based on cross-sectional statistical analysis.

Every donor was a healthy Caucasian. The twin cohort comprised three pairs of female monozygotic twins, all aged roughly 18 to 30 years. Miltenyi CD45RO+ enrichment and human naive T-cell isolation kits were used to isolate memory (CD45RO+) and naive T cells from PBMC. From the cysteine through the phenylalanine, the CDR3 covers 9 amino acids. The CDR3 DNA has 27 bases and is translated from base 1. The receptor was derived from a woman aged 18-29 years in good health. This table probably holds off-target reads from a library built for another chain. Recombination linked TRBV1 to TRBJ2-1; the D call TRBD1 from the table was never checked on the DNA. TRBV1 is tagged as a pseudogene. The specimen sequenced was memory (CD45RO+) T cells sorted from blood. The cell subset or site label of this sample denotes: CD45RO+ enriched T cells. The bases read TGCACCAGCAGCCCCCCCAGGTCCTTC. Protein translation: CTSSPPRSF.